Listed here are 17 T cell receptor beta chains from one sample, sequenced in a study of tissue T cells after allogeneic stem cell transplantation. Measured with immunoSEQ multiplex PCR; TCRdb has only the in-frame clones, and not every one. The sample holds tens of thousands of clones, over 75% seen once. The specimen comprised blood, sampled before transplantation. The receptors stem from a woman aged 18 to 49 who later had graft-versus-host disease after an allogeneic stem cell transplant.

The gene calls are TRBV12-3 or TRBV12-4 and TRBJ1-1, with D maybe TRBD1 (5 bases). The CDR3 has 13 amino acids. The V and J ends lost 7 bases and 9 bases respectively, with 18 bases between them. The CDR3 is CASIWGSRQKAFF. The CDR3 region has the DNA TGTGCCAGCATTTGGGGATCGAGACAGAAAGCTTTCTTT.

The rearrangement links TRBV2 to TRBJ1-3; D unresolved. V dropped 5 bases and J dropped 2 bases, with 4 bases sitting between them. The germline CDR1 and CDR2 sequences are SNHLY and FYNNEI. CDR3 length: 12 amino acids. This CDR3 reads CASSYAGNTIYF. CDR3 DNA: TGTGCCAGCAGTTACGCTGGAAACACCATATATTTT.

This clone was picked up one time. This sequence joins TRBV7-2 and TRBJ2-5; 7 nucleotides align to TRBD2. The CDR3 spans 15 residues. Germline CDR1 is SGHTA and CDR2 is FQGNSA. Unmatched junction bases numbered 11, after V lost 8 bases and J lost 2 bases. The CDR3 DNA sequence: TGTGCCAGCTCTTGGGCGGGAGTGGGACAAGAGACCCAGTACTTC. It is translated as CASSWAGVGQETQYF.

The CDR3 bases are TGTGCCAGCAGCCCACAGGGGGGCCACTATGGCTACACCTTC. This sequence encodes CASSPQGGHYGYTF. The chain has TRBV14 and TRBJ1-2; 8 nucleotides match TRBD1. Germline V gene data show CDR1 as SGHDN and CDR2 as FVKESK. V gave up 4 bases and J gave up 3 bases; unmatched junction bases: 4. CDR3 size: 14 residues.

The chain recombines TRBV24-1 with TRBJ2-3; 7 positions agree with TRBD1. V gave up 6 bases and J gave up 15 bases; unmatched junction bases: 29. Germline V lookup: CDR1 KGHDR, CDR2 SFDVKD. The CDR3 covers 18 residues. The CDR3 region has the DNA TGTGCCACCAGTACCCTATCCCAGGGGGAAGCACAGATACGGAAGCTATATTTT. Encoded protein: CATSTLSQGEAQIRKLYF.

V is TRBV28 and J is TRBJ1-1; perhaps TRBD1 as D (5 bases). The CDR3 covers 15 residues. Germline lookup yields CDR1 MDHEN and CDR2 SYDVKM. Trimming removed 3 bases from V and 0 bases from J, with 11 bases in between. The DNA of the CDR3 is TGTGCCAGCAGTTTGGGGGGGGTAGTGAACACTGAAGCTTTCTTT. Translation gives CASSLGGVVNTEAFF.

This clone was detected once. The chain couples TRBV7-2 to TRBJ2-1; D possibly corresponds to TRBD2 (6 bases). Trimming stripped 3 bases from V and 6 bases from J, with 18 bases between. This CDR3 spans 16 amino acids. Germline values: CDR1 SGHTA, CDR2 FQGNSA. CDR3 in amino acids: CASSFSIAENVNEQFF. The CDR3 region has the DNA TGTGCCAGCAGCTTCTCCATAGCGGAAAACGTCAATGAGCAGTTCTTC.

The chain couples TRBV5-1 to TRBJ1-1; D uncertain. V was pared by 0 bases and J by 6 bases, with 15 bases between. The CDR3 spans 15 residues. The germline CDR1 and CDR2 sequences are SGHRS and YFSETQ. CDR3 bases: TGCGCCAGCAGCTTGGAAAATCCAGGAGTTGCTGAAGCTTTCTTT. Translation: CASSLENPGVAEAFF.

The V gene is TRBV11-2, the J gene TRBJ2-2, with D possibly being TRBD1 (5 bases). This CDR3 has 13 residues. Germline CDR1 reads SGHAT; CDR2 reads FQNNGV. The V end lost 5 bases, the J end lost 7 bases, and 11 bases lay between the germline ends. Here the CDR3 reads CASSLSQGGELFF. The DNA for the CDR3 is TGTGCCAGCAGCCTCTCCCAGGGCGGGGAGCTGTTTTTT.

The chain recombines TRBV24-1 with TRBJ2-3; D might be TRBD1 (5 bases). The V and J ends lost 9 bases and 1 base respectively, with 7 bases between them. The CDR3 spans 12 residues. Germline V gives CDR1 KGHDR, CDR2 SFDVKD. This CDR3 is CATATGTDTQYF. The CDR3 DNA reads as TGTGCCACCGCGACAGGCACAGATACGCAGTATTTT.

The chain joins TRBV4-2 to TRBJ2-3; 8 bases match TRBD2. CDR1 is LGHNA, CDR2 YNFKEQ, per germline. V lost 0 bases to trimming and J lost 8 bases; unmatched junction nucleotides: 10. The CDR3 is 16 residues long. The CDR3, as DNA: TGTGCCAGCAGCCAAGAGGGCGGGGGGTACACATCTACGCAGTATTTT. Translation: CASSQEGGGYTSTQYF.

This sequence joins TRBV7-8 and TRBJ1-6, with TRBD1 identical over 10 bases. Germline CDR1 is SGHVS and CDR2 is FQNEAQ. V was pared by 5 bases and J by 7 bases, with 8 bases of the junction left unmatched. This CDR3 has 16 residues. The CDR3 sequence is CASSSASGQGNSPLHF. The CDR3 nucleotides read TGTGCCAGCAGCAGTGCGTCGGGACAGGGGAATTCACCCCTCCACTTT.

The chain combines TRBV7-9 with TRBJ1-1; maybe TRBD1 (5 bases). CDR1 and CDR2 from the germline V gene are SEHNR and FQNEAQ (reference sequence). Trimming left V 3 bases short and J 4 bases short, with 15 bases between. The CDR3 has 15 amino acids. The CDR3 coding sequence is TGTGCCAGCAGCTTTCCGGGGGAAGGAGGCACTGAAGCTTTCTTT. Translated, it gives CASSFPGEGGTEAFF. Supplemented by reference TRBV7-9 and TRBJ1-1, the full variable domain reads DTGVSQNPRHKITKRGQNVTFRCDPISEHNRLYWYRQTLGQGPEFLTYFQNEAQLEKSRLLSDRFSAERPKGSFSTLEIQRTEQGDSAMYLCASSFPGEGGTEAFFGQGTRLTVV.

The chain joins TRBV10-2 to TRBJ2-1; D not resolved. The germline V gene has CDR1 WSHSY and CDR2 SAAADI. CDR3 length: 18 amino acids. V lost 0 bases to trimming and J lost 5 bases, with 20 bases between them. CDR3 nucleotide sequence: TGCGCCAGCAGTGAGTCGTTTATATTCCCCGTCGCCCACAATGAGCAGTTCTTC. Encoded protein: CASSESFIFPVAHNEQFF.

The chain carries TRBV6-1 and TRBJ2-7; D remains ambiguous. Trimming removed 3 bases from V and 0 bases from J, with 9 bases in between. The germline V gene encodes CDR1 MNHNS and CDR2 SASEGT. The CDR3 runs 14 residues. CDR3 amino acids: CASSDLGDSYEQYF. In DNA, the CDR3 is TGTGCCAGCAGTGATCTTGGAGACTCCTACGAGCAGTACTTC.

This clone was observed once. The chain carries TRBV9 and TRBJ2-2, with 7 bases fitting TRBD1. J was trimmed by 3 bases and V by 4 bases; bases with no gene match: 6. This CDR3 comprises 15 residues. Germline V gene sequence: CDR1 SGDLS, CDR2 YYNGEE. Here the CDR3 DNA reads TGTGCCAGCAGCCCACGACAGGGTCACACCGGGGAGCTGTTTTTT. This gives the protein CASSPRQGHTGELFF. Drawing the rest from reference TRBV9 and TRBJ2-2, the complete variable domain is DSGVTQTPKHLITATGQRVTLRCSPRSGDLSVYWYQQSLDQGLQFLIQYYNGEERAKGNILERFSAQQFPDLHSELNLSSLELGDSALYFCASSPRQGHTGELFFGEGSRLTVL.

The CDR3 DNA sequence: TGTGCCAGCAGCAAAGGGCGTGAGTATAATTCACCCCTCCACTTT. Its protein product is CASSKGREYNSPLHF. The chain employs TRBV21-1 and TRBJ1-6. TRBV21-1 is listed as a pseudogene. The CDR3 loop spans 15 amino acids.